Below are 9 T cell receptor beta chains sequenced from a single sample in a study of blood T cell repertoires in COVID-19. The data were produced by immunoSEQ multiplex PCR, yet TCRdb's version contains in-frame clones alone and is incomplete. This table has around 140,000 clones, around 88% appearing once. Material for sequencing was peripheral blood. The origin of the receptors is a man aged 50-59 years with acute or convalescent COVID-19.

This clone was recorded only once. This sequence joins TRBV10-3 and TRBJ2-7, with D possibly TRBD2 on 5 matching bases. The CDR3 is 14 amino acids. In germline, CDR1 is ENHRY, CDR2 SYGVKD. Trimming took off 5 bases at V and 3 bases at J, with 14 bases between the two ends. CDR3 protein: CAISRVALGYEQYF. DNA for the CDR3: TGTGCCATCAGTAGAGTAGCGTTAGGCTACGAGCAGTACTTC.

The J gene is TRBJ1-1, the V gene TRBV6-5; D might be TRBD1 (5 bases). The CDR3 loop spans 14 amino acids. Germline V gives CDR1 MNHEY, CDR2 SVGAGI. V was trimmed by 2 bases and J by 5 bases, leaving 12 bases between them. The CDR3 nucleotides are TGTGCCAGCAGTTACGTAACCCGGGGGACTGAAGCTTTCTTT. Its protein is CASSYVTRGTEAFF.

CDR3 sequence reads: CASSQVTGRAGFF. The CDR3 DNA reads as TGTGCCAGCAGCCAAGTTACCGGGAGGGCCGGGTTCTTC. The chain links TRBV14 to TRBJ2-1; 8 positions match TRBD2. Trimming at V came to 1 base and at J to 15 bases, leaving 8 bases not matched to a gene. The CDR3 contains 13 residues. Germline V gene sequence: CDR1 SGHDN, CDR2 FVKESK. Full variable domain (outside the CDR3, taken from reference TRBV14 and TRBJ2-1): EAGVTQFPSHSVIEKGQTVTLRCDPISGHDNLYWYRRVMGKEIKFLLHFVKESKQDESGMPNNRFLAERTGGTYSTLKVQPAELEDSGVYFCASSQVTGRAGFFGPGTRLTVL.

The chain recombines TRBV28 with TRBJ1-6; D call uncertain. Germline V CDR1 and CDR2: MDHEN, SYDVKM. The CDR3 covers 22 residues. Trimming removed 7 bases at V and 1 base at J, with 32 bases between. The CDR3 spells CASTAVEGSGPFGWSYNSPLHF. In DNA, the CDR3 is TGTGCCAGCACCGCCGTTGAGGGATCCGGCCCCTTCGGGTGGTCCTATAATTCACCCCTCCACTTT.

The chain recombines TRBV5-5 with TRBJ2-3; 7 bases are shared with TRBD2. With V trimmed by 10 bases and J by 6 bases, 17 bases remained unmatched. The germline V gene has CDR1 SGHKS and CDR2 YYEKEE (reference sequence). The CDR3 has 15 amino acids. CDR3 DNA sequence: TGTGCCTGCAAACCGGGCGGGAGCGTAGGTGATACGCAGTATTTT. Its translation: CACKPGGSVGDTQYF.

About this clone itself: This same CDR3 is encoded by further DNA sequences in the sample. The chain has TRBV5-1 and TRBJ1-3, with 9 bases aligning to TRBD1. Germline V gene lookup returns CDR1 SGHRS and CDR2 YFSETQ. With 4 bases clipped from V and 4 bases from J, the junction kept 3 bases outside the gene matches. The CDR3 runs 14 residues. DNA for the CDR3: TGCGCCAGCAGCCTGGGGACAGGGGGAAACACCATATATTTT. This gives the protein CASSLGTGGNTIYF.

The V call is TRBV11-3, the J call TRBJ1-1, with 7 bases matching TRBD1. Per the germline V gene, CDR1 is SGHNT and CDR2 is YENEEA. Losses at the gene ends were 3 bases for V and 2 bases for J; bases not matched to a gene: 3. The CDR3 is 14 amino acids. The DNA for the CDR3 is TGTGCCAGCAGCTTCAGGGGGGAAAACACTGAAGCTTTCTTT. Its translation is CASSFRGENTEAFF.

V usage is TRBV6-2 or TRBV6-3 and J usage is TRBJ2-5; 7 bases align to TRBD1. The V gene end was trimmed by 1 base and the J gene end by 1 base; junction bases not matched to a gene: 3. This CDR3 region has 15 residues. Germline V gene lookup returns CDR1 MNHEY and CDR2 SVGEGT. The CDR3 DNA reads TGTGCCAGCAGTTACTATAGGGGGCTCCAAGAGACCCAGTACTTC. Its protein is CASSYYRGLQETQYF.

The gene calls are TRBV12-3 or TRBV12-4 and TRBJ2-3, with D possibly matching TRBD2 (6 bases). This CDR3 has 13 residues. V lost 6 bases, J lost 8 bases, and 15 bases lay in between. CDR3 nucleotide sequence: TGTGCCAGCAGCAGTCCTGGGGGAGGTACGCAGTATTTT. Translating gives CASSSPGGGTQYF.